These 16 T cell receptor beta chains share one sample of origin, sequenced in a study of early T cells in non-severe SARS-CoV-2 infection. TCRdb re-called the 5' RACE reads with MiXCR, one entry per CDR3 protein. The sample holds under 70,000 distinct CDR3 sequences; about 15% are singletons and the top ten take 8% to 10%. Sequencing was performed on whole blood, taken at baseline. The receptors derive from an adult who was a healthcare worker with PCR-confirmed SARS-CoV-2 infection or an uninfected control (not recorded which).

Many counts were recorded for this clonotype. The chain joins TRBV15 to TRBJ2-7; unclear D gene. Germline CDR1 LNHNV, CDR2 YYDKDF (reference sequence). Trimming shortened V by 3 bases and J by 7 bases, and 16 bases separated the two germline ends. The CDR3 has 14 amino acids. The CDR3 region has the DNA TGTGCCACCAGCAGTGCGTGGCCAACTCGGGAGCAGTACTTC. Translation gives CATSSAWPTREQYF.

This rearrangement joins TRBV5-5 to TRBJ1-2, with 11 nucleotides matching TRBD1. The CDR3 is 16 amino acids. Trimming at V came to 0 bases and at J to 8 bases, leaving 9 bases not matched to a gene. CDR1 is SGHKS, CDR2 YYEKEE, per germline (reference sequence). For the CDR3, the DNA is TGTGCCAGCAGCTTGGCCGTGAGGACAGGGGGCGACGGCTACACCTTC. Amino acid sequence: CASSLAVRTGGDGYTF.

This clonotype was picked up a small number of times. V and J are TRBV29-1 and TRBJ2-5; 11 positions agree with TRBD2. Trimming removed 7 bases from V and 3 bases from J; junction bases left unmatched: 4. Germline V gives CDR1 SQVTM, CDR2 ANQGSEA. CDR3 length equals 13 residues. The chain's CDR3 is CSASTSGEETQYF. The CDR3 DNA sequence: TGCAGCGCATCGACTAGCGGGGAAGAGACCCAGTACTTC.

There are a few counts of this clonotype. J is TRBJ1-3 and V is TRBV20-1; D is unresolved. Germline V CDR1 and CDR2: DFQATT, SNEGSKA (reference sequence). V was pared by 0 bases and J by 0 bases, with 9 bases between. The CDR3 is 15 amino acids. CDR3 residues: CSARDTRDSGNTIYF. CDR3 in DNA: TGCAGTGCTAGAGATACGAGGGACTCTGGAAACACCATATATTTT.

This clonotype was observed a few times. V is TRBV20-1 and J is TRBJ1-6; possible D gene TRBD1, 5 bases. Trimming pared 5 bases from V and 7 bases from J, leaving 12 bases between. Looked up from germline, CDR1 is DFQATT and CDR2 is SNEGSKA (reference sequence). CDR3 length: 13 amino acids. The CDR3 coding sequence is TGCAGTGCTCCGGGGCTAGGCAATTCACCCCTCCACTTT. It specifies CSAPGLGNSPLHF.

This clonotype was detected a few times. This chain links TRBV10-1 with TRBJ2-5, with D possibly TRBD1 on 6 matching bases. V lost 6 bases, J lost 4 bases, and 9 bases lay in between. The germline V gene has CDR1 WNHNN and CDR2 SYGVQD (reference sequence). The CDR3 covers 12 residues. CDR3 in amino acids: CASSKGGETQYF. The DNA of the CDR3 is TGCGCCAGCAGCAAAGGGGGAGAGACCCAGTACTTC.

This clonotype was counted only a few times. V is TRBV12-5 and J is TRBJ2-3; 7 positions agree with TRBD1. The CDR3 runs to 16 residues. Trimming cost V 6 bases and J 0 bases; bases outside gene matches: 9. CDR1 is LGHNT and CDR2 is FRNRAP in the germline V gene. CDR3 loop: CASGRLRDSSTDTQYF. The CDR3 DNA sequence: TGTGCTAGTGGCCGGCTAAGGGACAGTAGCACAGATACGCAGTATTTT. The full variable domain, its missing parts supplied by reference TRBV12-5 and TRBJ2-3, is DARVTQTPRHKVTEMGQEVTMRCQPILGHNTVFWYRQTMMQGLELLAYFRNRAPLDDSGMPKDRFSAEMPDATLATLKIQPSEPRDSAVYFCASGRLRDSSTDTQYFGPGTRLTVL.

This chain uses TRBV7-9 with TRBJ2-7; possibly TRBD1 or TRBD2 for D (5 bases each). CDR3 length equals 15 residues. V was clipped by 4 bases and J by 3 bases, with 16 bases between them. CDR1 SEHNR and CDR2 FQNEAQ come from the germline V gene (reference sequence). The CDR3 protein is CASSSSPGPYYEQYF. CDR3 DNA: TGTGCCAGCAGCTCATCTCCGGGACCCTACTACGAGCAGTACTTC.

V and J are TRBV20-1 and TRBJ2-7; D is perhaps TRBD2 (5 bases). CDR3 length: 14 residues. Germline values: CDR1 DFQATT, CDR2 SNEGSKA (reference sequence). V was pared by 5 bases and J by 12 bases, with 26 bases between. This CDR3 reads CSALEVVPQLWAYF. DNA of the CDR3: TGCAGTGCTCTGGAGGTAGTTCCCCAACTATGGGCGTACTTC.

This clonotype showed up many times. The chain has TRBV20-1 and TRBJ2-7; D is uncertain. This CDR3 has 13 amino acids. V lost 0 bases and J 3 bases, leaving 9 bases between the germline ends. Germline V gene data show CDR1 as DFQATT and CDR2 as SNEGSKA (reference sequence). In DNA, the CDR3 is TGCAGTGCTAGAGATCATTCTTACTACGAGCAGTACTTC. It codes for CSARDHSYYEQYF.

This clonotype was counted many times. The V call is TRBV7-8, the J call TRBJ2-3; D not resolved. Trimming shortened V by 0 bases and J by 1 base, and 5 bases separated the two germline ends. CDR1 and CDR2 (germline): SGHVS, FQNEAQ. The CDR3 contains 14 residues. The CDR3 region is CASSLAKRTDTQYF. The DNA of the CDR3 is TGTGCCAGCAGCTTAGCGAAGCGCACAGATACGCAGTATTTT.

This clonotype was recorded a few times. The chain recombines TRBV19 with TRBJ2-3; D call uncertain. The CDR3 runs 12 residues. CDR1 is LNHDA and CDR2 is SQIVND in the germline V gene (reference sequence). Trimming cost V 5 bases and J 6 bases, with 9 bases left between them. CDR3 loop: CASSLTLDTQYF. CDR3 in DNA: TGTGCCAGTAGTTTGACTTTGGATACGCAGTATTTT. The full variable domain, its missing parts supplied by reference TRBV19 and TRBJ2-3, is DGGITQSPKYLFRKEGQNVTLSCEQNLNHDAMYWYRQDPGQGLRLIYYSQIVNDFQKGDIAEGYSVSREKKESFPLTVTSAQKNPTAFYLCASSLTLDTQYFGPGTRLTVL.

In this sample, this clonotype turned up many times. The rearrangement links TRBV29-1 to TRBJ2-3; possible D gene TRBD2, 5 bases. Trimming left V 7 bases short and J 2 bases short, with 16 bases between. In germline, CDR1 is SQVTM, CDR2 ANQGSEA. The CDR3 length is 14 residues. CDR3 sequence (DNA): TGCAGCGCCCTCGGACTGCCTTACACAGATACGCAGTATTTT. Translating it yields CSALGLPYTDTQYF.

This clonotype was seen a few times. The chain combines TRBV28 with TRBJ2-1; D not certain. The CDR3 is 15 residues long. Trimming removed 1 base at V and 0 bases at J, with 7 bases between. Germline V lookup: CDR1 MDHEN, CDR2 SYDVKM. CDR3 bases: TGTGCCAGCAGTTTATTTCGGAACTCCTACAATGAGCAGTTCTTC. This translates into CASSLFRNSYNEQFF. Based on the CDR3 plus reference TRBV28 and TRBJ2-1, the full variable domain is DVKVTQSSRYLVKRTGEKVFLECVQDMDHENMFWYRQDPGLGLRLIYFSYDVKMKEKGDIPEGYSVSREKKERFSLILESASTNQTSMYLCASSLFRNSYNEQFFGPGTRLTVL.

The chain links TRBV2 to TRBJ1-2; TRBD1 aligns across 7 bases. The ends lost 5 bases at V and 3 bases at J; junction bases unmatched: 6. This CDR3 is built from 14 residues. Per germline, CDR1 SNHLY and CDR2 FYNNEI. The CDR3 bases are TGTGCCAGCAGTCGACAGGGAGACGACTATGGCTACACCTTC. This encodes CASSRQGDDYGYTF.

This clonotype occurred many times. The chain uses TRBV6-2 or TRBV6-3 and TRBJ2-1; the D is unclear. V was pared by 10 bases and J by 7 bases, with 17 bases between. Germline V CDR1 and CDR2: MNHEY, SVGEGT. This CDR3 comprises 13 residues. This chain's CDR3 is CATHRSLFNEQFF. The CDR3 bases are TGTGCCACCCACCGGTCTCTCTTTAATGAGCAGTTCTTC.